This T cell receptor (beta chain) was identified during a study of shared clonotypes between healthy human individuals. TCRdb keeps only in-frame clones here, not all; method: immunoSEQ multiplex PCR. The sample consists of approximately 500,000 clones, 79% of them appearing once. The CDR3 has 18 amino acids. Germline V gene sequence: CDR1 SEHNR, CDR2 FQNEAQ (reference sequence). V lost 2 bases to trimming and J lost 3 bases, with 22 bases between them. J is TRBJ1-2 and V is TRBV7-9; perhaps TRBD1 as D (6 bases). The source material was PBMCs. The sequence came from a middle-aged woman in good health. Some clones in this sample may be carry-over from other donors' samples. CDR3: CASSLRRGAAGEDYGYTF. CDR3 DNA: TGTGCCAGCAGCTTAAGGAGGGGTGCGGCAGGGGAAGACTATGGCTACACCTTC.